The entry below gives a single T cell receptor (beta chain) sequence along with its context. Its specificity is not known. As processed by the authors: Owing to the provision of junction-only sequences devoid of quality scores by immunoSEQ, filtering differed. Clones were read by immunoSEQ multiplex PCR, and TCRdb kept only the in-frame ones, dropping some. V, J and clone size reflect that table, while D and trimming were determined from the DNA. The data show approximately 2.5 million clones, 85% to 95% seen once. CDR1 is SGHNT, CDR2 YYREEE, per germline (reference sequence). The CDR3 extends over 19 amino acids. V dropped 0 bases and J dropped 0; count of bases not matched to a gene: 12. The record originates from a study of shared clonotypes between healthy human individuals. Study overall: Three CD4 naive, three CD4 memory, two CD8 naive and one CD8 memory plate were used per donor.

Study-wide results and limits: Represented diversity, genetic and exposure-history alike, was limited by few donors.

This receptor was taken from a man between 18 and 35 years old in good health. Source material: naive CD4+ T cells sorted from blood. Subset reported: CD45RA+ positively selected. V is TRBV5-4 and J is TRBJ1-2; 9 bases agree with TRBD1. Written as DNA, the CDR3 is TGTGCCAGCAGCTTGGGGGGCGGGGACAGGGCGAAAACTAACTATGGCTACACCTTC. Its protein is CASSLGGGDRAKTNYGYTF.